Listed here are 7 T cell receptor beta chains from one sample, sequenced in a study of blood T cell repertoires in COVID-19. Data came from immunoSEQ multiplex PCR; TCRdb stores just in-frame clones and leaves some out. Among roughly 200,000 clones, around 80% were seen once, and the ten largest hold 6.9%. What was sequenced was peripheral blood. The receptors here all came from a man aged 55 to 70 with acute or convalescent COVID-19.

The chain is built from TRBV18 and TRBJ2-2, with D possibly being TRBD2 (5 bases). Germline values: CDR1 KGHSH, CDR2 LQKENI. Trimming took off 6 bases at V and 4 bases at J, with 18 bases between the two ends. The CDR3 has 16 amino acids. CDR3 residues: CASSRSTPEVTGELFF. The CDR3 DNA sequence: TGTGCCAGCTCGCGATCTACGCCGGAGGTCACCGGGGAGCTGTTTTTT.

The chain links TRBV4-1 to TRBJ1-5; 9 bases align to TRBD1. There are 16 residues in the CDR3. Looked up from germline, CDR1 is MGHRA and CDR2 is YSYEKL. V shed 4 bases and J 0 bases; nucleotides not matched to a gene: 4. The CDR3 loop reads CASSREGQGSNQPQHF. CDR3 sequence (DNA): TGCGCCAGCAGCCGGGAGGGACAGGGTAGCAATCAGCCCCAGCATTTT.

This sequence joins TRBV5-1 and TRBJ2-1, with TRBD2 matching 8 bases. From germline, CDR1 is SGHRS and CDR2 YFSETQ. The CDR3 has 13 residues. The ends lost 6 bases at V and 7 bases at J; junction bases unmatched: 6. Written as DNA, the CDR3 is TGCGCCAGCACGGAGGTAGCGGGAAATGAGCAGTTCTTC. Protein: CASTEVAGNEQFF. The full variable domain, in which reference TRBV5-1 and TRBJ2-1 provide the parts outside the CDR3, is KAGVTQTPRYLIKTRGQQVTLSCSPISGHRSVSWYQQTPGQGLQFLFEYFSETQRNKGNFPGRFSGRQFSNSRSEMNVSTLELGDSALYLCASTEVAGNEQFFGPGTRLTVL.

This clone was seen a handful of times. The chain employs TRBV27 and TRBJ2-6; 8 nucleotides line up with TRBD1. With 4 bases clipped from V and 0 bases from J, the junction kept 2 bases outside the gene matches. Germline assignment: CDR1 MNHEY and CDR2 SMNVEV (reference sequence). This CDR3 comprises 16 residues. CDR3 sequence reads: CASSSGGSSGANVLTF. CDR3 DNA sequence: TGTGCCAGCAGTTCAGGGGGCAGCTCTGGGGCCAACGTCCTGACTTTC.

This clone was seen a handful of times. The V gene is TRBV4-3, the J gene TRBJ1-4, with D possibly matching TRBD1 (5 bases). CDR3 length: 14 amino acids. V gave up 4 bases and J gave up 3 bases, with 9 bases separating them. Germline V gene sequence: CDR1 LGHNA, CDR2 YSLEER. The CDR3 DNA follows: TGCGCCAGCAGCCCCGGGGGTCCTAATGAAAAACTGTTTTTT. Its translation: CASSPGGPNEKLFF.

The V call is TRBV5-5, the J call TRBJ2-5, with 7 positions matching TRBD2. CDR3 length: 16 amino acids. The junction had 14 bases not matched to a gene; V was cut back by 4 bases and J by 5 bases. The V gene's germline CDR1 is SGHKS and CDR2 YYEKEE (reference sequence). As DNA, the CDR3 is TGTGCCAGCAGCCCACCCCTTGCGGGAGTTAAGGAGACCCAGTACTTC. This encodes CASSPPLAGVKETQYF.

The J gene is TRBJ2-7, the V gene TRBV5-1; tentatively, D is TRBD1 (6 bases). The germline V and J ends were trimmed by 4 bases and 6 bases, with 17 bases remaining between them. The CDR3 is made up of 14 amino acids. CDR1 is SGHRS and CDR2 is YFSETQ in the germline V gene. The CDR3 bases are TGCGCCAGCAGCCCACAGGGTTACTCGGGCGAGCAGTACTTC. This translates into CASSPQGYSGEQYF.